Only a few counts were recorded for the clone carrying this T cell receptor (beta chain). Its antigen is currently unknown. TCRdb ran MiXCR on the reads and lists one entry per CDR3 protein. The table records hundreds of thousands of distinct CDR3 sequences, about 33% of them present only once. The source of the sample is a study of T cell repertoires in cytomegalovirus infection. Background on the study: Public signatures in TCR beta pointed to CMV infection and matching HLA type. Points from the study as a whole: CMV carriers with the relevant HLA were identified by cumulative public TCR beta family frequency. Ex vivo, HLA-C-restricted CMV-specific TCR beta clonotypes prevailed over the rest of the response.

Between the trimmed V and J ends, which lost 1 base and 6 bases, there was a span of 5 bases. This CDR3 is built from 12 residues. In germline, CDR1 is LNHDA, CDR2 SQIVND (reference sequence). The sample consisted of cultured CD8+ T cells from PBMCs, taken from culture after CMV antigen stimulation. The receptor was isolated from a human donor in good health (CMV status not recorded). Some clones in this sample may be carry-over from other donors' samples. The chain is built from TRBV19 and TRBJ2-3; D gene ambiguous. Written as DNA, the CDR3 is TGTGCCAGTAGTATAGGCGTGGATACGCAGTATTTT. Its translation is CASSIGVDTQYF.